This T cell receptor (beta chain) was captured by sequencing in a study of molecular identifiers for immune sequencing clone quantification. Whole-study context: Four of five RNA aliquots from roughly 21,000 or 96,000 naive CD8 T cells were sequenced. General study findings and limits: For highly expanded clones, sizes could be underestimated when identical TCR molecules share a barcode.

There are many counts of this clonotype. As yet, its antigen is unknown. Trimming cost V 2 bases and J 4 bases; bases outside gene matches: 4. Germline CDR1 reads LGHNA; CDR2 reads YSLEER. The CDR3 covers 14 residues. Isolation of naive CD8 T cells was achieved by sorting on a CD8+CD4-CCR7+CD45RA+ phenotype. MiXCR, run by TCRdb on the PCR reads, gives a single entry per CDR3 protein. The data hold just over 40,000 distinct CDR3 sequences, with approximately 17% observed a single time. This clonotype was sampled from a human donor in good health. Some libraries in this study had Jurkat cell RNA spiked in. The V call is TRBV4-3, the J call TRBJ2-5; TRBD2 matches 7 bases. Sequenced: naive CD8+ T cells from blood, with Jurkat cell RNA spiked in. Stated subset: FACS-sorted CD8+CD4-CCR7+CD45RA+ naive T cells. CDR3 coding DNA: TGCGCCAGCAGCCAAATAGGGGAGGGAGAGACCCAGTACTTC. It yields the protein CASSQIGEGETQYF.